Following are 27 T cell receptor beta chains from one sample sequenced in a study of T cell clusters in autoimmune cytopenias. TRB rearrangements were amplified by touch-down multiplex PCR with mixed TRB-A/B primers. TCRdb reanalyzed the multiplex PCR reads, giving one entry per CDR3 protein sequence and no DNA. The listing records 6,000 to 9,000 distinct CDR3 sequences. Roughly 38,000 genome equivalents of blood DNA were amplified for TRB. These data also formed part of another study, on T cell repertoires in aging, cancer and after chemotherapy.

The sample comprised peripheral blood. These receptors all stem from a human donor in good health.

In terms of frequency, this clonotype is medium-sized (0.01 to 0.1%). The V gene is TRBV29-1, the J gene TRBJ1-2. CDR1 and CDR2 (germline): SQVTM, ANQGSEA. The CDR3 consists of 12 residues. The CDR3 here is CSVPHGTYGYTF.

The chain links TRBV12-3 or TRBV12-4 to TRBJ1-5; TCRdb calls TRBD1, which cannot be checked without DNA. The CDR3 consists of 14 residues. CDR3 region: CASSLVGGNQPQHF.

The rearrangement joins TRBV5-1 to TRBJ2-2; TCRdb's D gene call, TRBD1, goes unchecked for lack of DNA. CDR3 length equals 15 residues. Germline-derived CDR1 and CDR2 are SGHRS and YFSETQ. This chain's CDR3 is CASSLESPPLGELFF.

This clonotype registers medium-sized (0.01 to 0.1%) by frequency. The gene calls are TRBV19 and TRBJ2-7; TCRdb's assignment of TRBD1 cannot be checked, as there is no DNA. Germline values: CDR1 LNHDA, CDR2 SQIVND (reference sequence). This CDR3 region has 13 residues. This chain's CDR3 is CASSNRGREQQYF.

According to its frequency, this clonotype is medium-sized. V is TRBV29-1 and J is TRBJ2-3; TCRdb indicates TRBD2, and absent DNA this call remains unverified. There are 16 residues in the CDR3. Germline V lookup: CDR1 SQVTM, CDR2 ANQGSEA. The CDR3 spells CSATRGGRGSTDTQYF.

J is TRBJ1-2 and V is TRBV6-5; TCRdb picks TRBD1, but there is no DNA to check that call. The CDR3 spans 15 residues. Germline CDR1 reads MNHEY; CDR2 reads SVGAGI. This chain's CDR3 is CASSSDRVLSYGYTF.

This clonotype is deemed medium-sized by its frequency. V usage is TRBV27 and J usage is TRBJ1-6. Germline V gene sequence: CDR1 MNHEY, CDR2 SMNVEV (reference sequence). The CDR3 is 16 amino acids. This CDR3 is CASSLEGSSYNSPLHF.

The chain joins TRBV28 to TRBJ2-1; there is no DNA to check the TCRdb D call of TRBD2. Germline CDR1 is MDHEN and CDR2 is SYDVKM. The CDR3 is made up of 17 amino acids. The CDR3 spells CASTSAGELISYNEQFF.

This rearrangement joins TRBV19 to TRBJ1-3; TCRdb selects TRBD1, and the lack of DNA leaves this call unchecked. Germline CDR1 LNHDA, CDR2 SQIVND (reference sequence). CDR3 size: 15 residues. This chain's CDR3 is CASSIRDRGGNTIYF.

V is TRBV27 and J is TRBJ1-2; TCRdb designates TRBD1, a call that cannot be tested without DNA. Germline V gene lookup returns CDR1 MNHEY and CDR2 SMNVEV (reference sequence). The CDR3 has 12 residues. CDR3 sequence reads: CASSLTERSYTF.

This clonotype is labeled medium-sized (0.01 to 0.1%) based on frequency. V usage is TRBV19 and J usage is TRBJ2-3; the TCRdb D gene call, TRBD1, has no DNA to confirm it. The CDR3 totals 13 residues. Germline V CDR1 and CDR2: LNHDA, SQIVND (reference sequence). The CDR3 spells CASSIRPPDTQYF.

Frequency places this clonotype as medium-sized. The chain carries TRBV19 and TRBJ1-5. Germline lookup yields CDR1 LNHDA and CDR2 SQIVND (reference sequence). The CDR3 runs to 15 residues. This chain's CDR3 is CASSKVYSPNQPQHF.

This chain joins TRBV19 and TRBJ1-2. Germline CDR1 and CDR2: LNHDA and SQIVND (reference sequence). The CDR3 covers 14 residues. The CDR3 region is CASSRDYKDYGYTF.

This clonotype is identified as medium-sized from frequency. J is TRBJ2-6 and V is TRBV27; TCRdb lists TRBD1, though no DNA is available to test this call. Germline CDR1 and CDR2: MNHEY and SMNVEV (reference sequence). The CDR3 totals 17 residues. The CDR3 here is CASSPPSGARGANVLTF. Together with reference TRBV27 and TRBJ2-6, the CDR3 gives the full variable domain: EAQVTQNPRYLITVTGKKLTVTCSQNMNHEYMSWYRQDPGLGLRQIYYSMNVEVTDKGDVPEGYKVSRKEKRNFPLILESPSPNQTSLYFCASSPPSGARGANVLTFGAGSRLTVL.

The chain links TRBV18 to TRBJ1-3; the TCRdb D gene call, TRBD1, has no DNA to confirm it. CDR3 length equals 17 residues. Per the germline V gene, CDR1 is KGHSH and CDR2 is LQKENI. The CDR3 reads CASSPRTGRLSGNTIYF.

According to its frequency, this clonotype is medium-sized (0.01 to 0.1%). The chain is built from TRBV27 and TRBJ2-7. The germline gives CDR1 MNHEY, CDR2 SMNVEV (reference sequence). The CDR3 contains 12 residues. CDR3 loop: CASSVALGEQYF.

This rearrangement joins TRBV6-5 to TRBJ1-2; without DNA, the TCRdb call of TRBD1 cannot be checked. This CDR3 is 15 amino acids long. Germline loops: CDR1 MNHEY, CDR2 SVGAGI. The CDR3 sequence: CASSPLTGIIWGYTF.

This clonotype shows up as medium-sized by frequency. The chain carries TRBV6-6 and TRBJ2-3; the D call from TCRdb, TRBD1, cannot be confirmed without DNA. The length of the CDR3 is 14 residues. Germline V gene sequence: CDR1 MNHNY, CDR2 SVGAGI (reference sequence). CDR3 residues: CASSYGDITDTQYF.

The V and J genes are TRBV7-6 and TRBJ1-6; without DNA, the TCRdb call of TRBD1 cannot be checked. The CDR3 covers 14 residues. CDR1 is SGHVS, CDR2 FNYEAQ, per germline. The chain's CDR3 is CASSPGTGDSPLHF.

The rearrangement joins TRBV7-9 to TRBJ2-3. This CDR3 is built from 13 residues. The V gene's germline CDR1 is SEHNR and CDR2 FQNEAQ (reference sequence). CDR3: CASSLGLEDTQYF. The complete variable domain, with remaining parts taken from reference TRBV7-9 and TRBJ2-3, reads DTGVSQNPRHKITKRGQNVTFRCDPISEHNRLYWYRQTLGQGPEFLTYFQNEAQLEKSRLLSDRFSAERPKGSFSTLEIQRTEQGDSAMYLCASSLGLEDTQYFGPGTRLTVL.

The chain has TRBV6-1 and TRBJ2-1; TCRdb names TRBD2, which stays unverified in the absence of DNA. CDR1 and CDR2 (germline): MNHNS, SASEGT. The CDR3 is 18 residues long. The CDR3 sequence is CASSEEIPTSSPYNEQFF.

The chain carries TRBV6-1 and TRBJ1-5. The CDR3 is made up of 15 amino acids. Germline assignment: CDR1 MNHNS and CDR2 SASEGT. The CDR3 protein is CASISGMVSNQPQHF.

This clonotype is medium-sized by frequency. CDR3 amino acids: CASSYGTVNEKLFF. The chain employs TRBV6-5 and TRBJ1-4; the TRBD1 assignment by TCRdb is unverifiable without DNA. This CDR3 has 14 residues. Germline V gene sequence: CDR1 MNHEY, CDR2 SVGAGI.

This clonotype ranks as medium-sized in terms of frequency. The V call is TRBV19, the J call TRBJ2-6; TCRdb calls TRBD1, which cannot be checked without DNA. Looked up from germline, CDR1 is LNHDA and CDR2 is SQIVND (reference sequence). CDR3 length equals 16 residues. CDR3 loop: CATGDRGVSGANVLTF.

This chain joins TRBV7-2 and TRBJ1-4; TCRdb gives TRBD1 as the D gene, but with no DNA this cannot be confirmed. Germline CDR1 and CDR2: SGHTA and FQGNSA. The CDR3 consists of 13 residues. The CDR3 is CASSRDRNEKLFF.

This clonotype shows up as medium-sized by frequency. The CDR3 protein is CSVEERKGRIGYTF. This rearrangement joins TRBV29-1 to TRBJ1-2. Germline loops: CDR1 SQVTM, CDR2 ANQGSEA. The CDR3 length is 14 residues.

The V gene is TRBV10-3, the J gene TRBJ1-1; there is no DNA to check the TCRdb D call of TRBD1. From germline, CDR1 is ENHRY and CDR2 SYGVKD. The CDR3 loop spans 16 amino acids. The CDR3: CAISDSPGLRDTEAFF.